The 10 T cell receptor beta chains reported below all come from one sample, sequenced in a study of blood T cell repertoires in COVID-19. Repertoires were generated with immunoSEQ multiplex PCR, while TCRdb's copy carries only in-frame clones and drops some. The data hold some 230,000 clones, with 80% to 85% observed a single time. Sequencing was performed on peripheral blood. These receptors came from a woman aged 25 to 45 who had recovered from COVID-19.

The V gene is TRBV20-1, the J gene TRBJ1-2; no definite D call. The CDR3 spans 10 residues. In germline, CDR1 is DFQATT, CDR2 SNEGSKA (reference sequence). Trimming pared 7 bases from V and 6 bases from J, leaving 9 bases between. CDR3 loop: CSVRGNGYTF. DNA of the CDR3: TGCAGTGTACGAGGGAATGGCTACACCTTC.

V and J are TRBV5-1 and TRBJ1-3; TRBD1 aligns across 8 bases. The CDR3 is made up of 15 amino acids. The germline V gene has CDR1 SGHRS and CDR2 YFSETQ. The V gene end was trimmed by 4 bases and the J gene end by 0 bases; junction bases not matched to a gene: 3. This CDR3 reads CASSRDRPSGNTIYF. CDR3 DNA sequence: TGCGCCAGCAGCCGGGACAGGCCCTCTGGAAACACCATATATTTT.

The chain uses TRBV5-1 and TRBJ1-4, with D possibly being TRBD1 (6 bases). CDR1 and CDR2 (germline): SGHRS, YFSETQ. V lost 0 bases to trimming and J lost 5 bases, with 14 bases between them. There are 16 residues in the CDR3. The CDR3 loop is CASSLGQVTMNEKLFF. CDR3 sequence (DNA): TGCGCCAGCAGCTTGGGACAGGTAACGATGAATGAAAAACTGTTTTTT.

This clone was seen only once. This chain joins TRBV28 and TRBJ2-1; maybe TRBD1 (6 bases). Germline V gene sequence: CDR1 MDHEN, CDR2 SYDVKM. The CDR3 sequence is 13 residues long. With 6 bases removed from V and 6 bases from J, the gap between germline ends came to 12 bases. The CDR3 DNA sequence: TGTGCCAGCAGGGGACAACCGGGCAATGAGCAGTTCTTC. It is translated as CASRGQPGNEQFF.

The gene calls are TRBV10-1 and TRBJ2-3; TRBD2 agrees at 7 bases. This CDR3 region has 16 residues. CDR1 and CDR2 from the germline V gene are WNHNN and SYGVQD (reference sequence). J was trimmed by 1 base and V by 7 bases; bases with no gene match: 11. CDR3 nucleotides: TGCGCCAGCACCGGCCGTATAGCGGGCCGCACAGATACGCAGTATTTT. Translated, it gives CASTGRIAGRTDTQYF.

This rearrangement joins TRBV5-4 to TRBJ1-6; 8 bases line up with TRBD1. Germline trimming cut 4 bases from V and 7 bases from J; bases unmatched to any gene: 7. Germline values: CDR1 SGHNT, CDR2 YYREEE (reference sequence). The CDR3 totals 15 residues. For the CDR3, the DNA is TGTGCCAGCAGCAAGGACAGGGTACAGAATTCACCCCTCCACTTT. Translating it yields CASSKDRVQNSPLHF.

The chain combines TRBV7-6 with TRBJ1-5; 9 positions agree with TRBD1. This CDR3 region has 17 residues. V dropped 1 base and J dropped 1; count of bases not matched to a gene: 5. CDR1 SGHVS and CDR2 FNYEAQ come from the germline V gene. The CDR3 DNA reads as TGTGCCAGCAGCTTAGTCCCGGGACAGGGAAGCAATCAGCCCCAGCATTTT. Its translation: CASSLVPGQGSNQPQHF.

The rearrangement joins TRBV11-2 to TRBJ2-1, with D hard to call. V shed 5 bases and J shed 9 bases, with 14 bases lying between them. Germline loops: CDR1 SGHAT, CDR2 FQNNGV. CDR3 length: 13 amino acids. This chain's CDR3 is CASSPFRNPEQFF. DNA for the CDR3: TGTGCCAGCAGCCCCTTTAGAAATCCTGAGCAGTTCTTC.

The V gene is TRBV30, the J gene TRBJ1-5; D is perhaps TRBD1 (6 bases). Germline CDR1 is GTSNPN and CDR2 is SVGIG (reference sequence). The CDR3 loop spans 12 amino acids. V was trimmed by 7 bases and J by 5 bases, leaving 12 bases between them. The chain's CDR3 is CAFDRSDQPQHF. In DNA, the CDR3 is TGTGCCTTCGACAGGAGCGATCAGCCCCAGCATTTT.

The J gene is TRBJ2-7, the V gene TRBV3-1 (or the pseudogene TRBV3-2); D is perhaps TRBD1 (5 bases). V was pared by 4 bases and J by 4 bases, with 17 bases between. The CDR3 runs to 15 residues. The V gene's germline CDR1 is LGHDT and CDR2 YNNKEL (reference sequence). The CDR3 DNA reads TGTGCCAGCAGCCCTACAGTATCCCAGGGTTACGAGCAGTACTTC. This translates into CASSPTVSQGYEQYF.